This T cell receptor beta chain was sequenced for a study of beta chain features in type 1 diabetes. Study results and caveats: Type 1 diabetes patients had moderately but significantly shorter TCRB CDR3s in all four CD4+ subsets.

In the case of this clone: Its antigen is not known.

Between the trimmed V and J ends, which lost 8 bases and 8 bases, there was a span of 13 bases. The CDR3 contains 11 residues. Germline assignment: CDR1 DFQATT and CDR2 SNEGSKA (reference sequence). Sequenced material consisted of expressed TCRB transcripts (all of the isolated RNA was reverse transcribed). The repertoire was sequenced with immunoSEQ multiplex PCR; TCRdb's copy has only in-frame clones and lacks some. The sample lists 150,000 to 200,000 clones; 7.5% to 9.5% were seen once. The chain recombines TRBV20-1 with TRBJ2-4; D unresolved. This TCR derives from a young woman with type 1 diabetes. The source material was central memory CD4+ T cells from blood. CDR3 sequence (DNA): TGCAGTCCCCTATCTAAGTACATTCAGTACTTC. This sequence encodes CSPLSKYIQYF.